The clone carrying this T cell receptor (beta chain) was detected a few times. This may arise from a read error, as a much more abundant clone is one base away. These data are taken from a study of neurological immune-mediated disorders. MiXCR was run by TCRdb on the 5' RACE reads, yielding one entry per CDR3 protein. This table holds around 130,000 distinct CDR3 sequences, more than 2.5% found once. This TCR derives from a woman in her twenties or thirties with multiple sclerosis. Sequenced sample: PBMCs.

CDR3 in DNA: TGTGCCAGCAGCTCCGGGACCAATAATTCACCCCTCAACTTT. Its protein is CASSSGTNNSPLNF. The chain employs TRBV5-6 and TRBJ1-6; tentatively, D is TRBD1 (5 bases). The germline V gene has CDR1 SGHDT and CDR2 YYEEEE. This CDR3 comprises 14 residues.